The 5 T cell receptor beta chains below all came from one sample that was sequenced in a study of OX40 agonist ivuxolimab in advanced cancers. Library method: the immunoSEQ multiplex PCR assay. This immuneACCESS table, as held by TCRdb, lists in-frame sequences with V and J called but not all clones. Of the missing ones, under half trace to an unresolved V gene in checked studies; the others have no known cause. This sample gives tens of thousands of clones in total; 89% of them show up just once. The ten largest clonotypes hold around 0.4% of the sample. The sample in question was CD4+ or CD8+ T cells sorted from blood, obtained in a trial of the OX40 agonist ivuxolimab. The receptors were gathered from an adult with an advanced solid tumor such as melanoma, head and neck, liver or kidney cancer.

The chain recombines TRBV9 with TRBJ1-1; TRBD1 matches at 8 bases. Germline V gives CDR1 SGDLS, CDR2 YYNGEE. The CDR3 contains 14 residues. The V and J ends lost 2 bases and 1 base, in that order; junction bases with no gene match: 1. Here the CDR3 DNA reads TGTGCCAGCAGCGTCGGGACAGGGAACACTGAAGCTTTCTTT. Its protein product is CASSVGTGNTEAFF.

The V and J genes are TRBV6-5 and TRBJ1-1, with TRBD1 identical over 8 bases. CDR1 is MNHEY, CDR2 SVGAGI, per germline. The CDR3 loop spans 15 amino acids. V was pared by 0 bases and J by 5 bases, with 5 bases of the junction left unmatched. The CDR3 here is CASSYSIQGGTEAFF. CDR3 nucleotides: TGTGCCAGCAGTTACTCGATACAGGGGGGGACTGAAGCTTTCTTT.

V is TRBV10-3 and J is TRBJ1-1, with no clear D. The CDR3 is 15 amino acids. Trimming stripped 0 bases from V and 0 bases from J, with 8 bases between. CDR1 and CDR2 (germline): ENHRY, SYGVKD. CDR3: CAISESKAMNTEAFF. The DNA for the CDR3 is TGTGCCATCAGTGAGTCGAAAGCCATGAACACTGAAGCTTTCTTT.

This chain uses TRBV11-2 with TRBJ2-2, with 13 bases aligning to TRBD2. The trim removed 5 bases at V and 5 bases at J, leaving 5 bases unmatched. The CDR3 loop spans 16 amino acids. Germline loops: CDR1 SGHAT, CDR2 FQNNGV. CDR3 protein: CASSLLAGGSTGELFF. In nucleotides, the CDR3 is TGTGCCAGCAGCCTACTAGCGGGAGGGAGTACCGGGGAGCTGTTTTTT.

The chain is built from TRBV19 and TRBJ2-7; tentative D call: TRBD2 (7 bases). Trimming pared 3 bases from V and 4 bases from J, leaving 16 bases between. The germline V gene encodes CDR1 LNHDA and CDR2 SQIVND (reference sequence). CDR3 length equals 15 residues. CDR3 sequence: CASSIGGGAWYEQYF. CDR3 DNA sequence: TGTGCCAGTAGTATCGGCGGGGGCGCGTGGTACGAGCAGTACTTC.